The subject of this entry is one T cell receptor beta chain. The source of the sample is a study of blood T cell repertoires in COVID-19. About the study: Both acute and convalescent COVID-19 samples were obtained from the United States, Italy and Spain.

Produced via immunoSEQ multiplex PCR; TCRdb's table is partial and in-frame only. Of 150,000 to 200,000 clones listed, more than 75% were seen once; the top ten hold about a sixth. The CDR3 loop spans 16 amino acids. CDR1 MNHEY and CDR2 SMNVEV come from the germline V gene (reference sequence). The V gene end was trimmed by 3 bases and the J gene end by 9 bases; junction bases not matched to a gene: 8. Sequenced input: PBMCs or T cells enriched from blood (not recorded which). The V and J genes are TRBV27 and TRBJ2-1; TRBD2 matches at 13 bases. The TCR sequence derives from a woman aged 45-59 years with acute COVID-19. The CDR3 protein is CASSFLTSGGKGEQFF. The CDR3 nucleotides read TGTGCCAGCAGTTTTTTGACTAGCGGGGGGAAAGGTGAGCAGTTCTTC.